These T cell receptor beta chains were read from a single sample in a study of tumor and adjacent non-tumor tissue in lung cancer. TCRdb itself ran the multiplex PCR reads through MiXCR, one entry per CDR3 protein. This sample yields just over 200,000 distinct CDR3 sequences, of which 70% to 75% are seen a single time; about 23% belongs to the top ten. The sequenced material came from lung tumor tissue. The receptors shown here come from a man in his 60s with non-small cell lung cancer. Each CDR3 is given with its conserved first and last residue. D genes are given only for firm matches. Where a row states a size, it is once, few, many or the class of an expanded clone; other rows omit it.

v_call	j_call	d_call	clone_size	cdr3_nt	cdr3_aa
TRBV6-5	TRBJ1-3	NA	NA	TGTGCCAGCAGTTTAGCCTCCAGGGGACTCATCTCTGGAAACACCATATATTTT	CASSLASRGLISGNTIYF
TRBV20-1	TRBJ2-1	NA	NA	TGCAGTGCTAGAGGGTCCTATGCACCTGAGCAGTTCTTC	CSARGSYAPEQFF
TRBV29-1	TRBJ1-2	NA	NA	TGCAGTGCGGGTCAGTGGAACTATGGCTACACCTTC	CSAGQWNYGYTF
TRBV11-3	TRBJ2-3	NA	many	TGTGCCAGCAGCCCTACGGGGGGCTTTGGCACAGATACGCAGTATTTT	CASSPTGGFGTDTQYF
TRBV5-4	TRBJ2-7	TRBD1	NA	TGTGCCAACAGTTGGGGCGGGACAGGGACAAGGGAACAGTACTTC	CANSWGGTGTREQYF
TRBV20-1	TRBJ2-3	NA	many	TGCAGTGCTGCCAGACCCAGCGGGCTTCGCACAGATACGCAGTATTTT	CSAARPSGLRTDTQYF
TRBV6-6	TRBJ1-3	NA	NA	TGTTCCAGCAGTGCTACCGGGATAGGGGGAAACACCATATATTTT	CSSSATGIGGNTIYF
TRBV20-1	TRBJ2-3	NA	once	TGCAGTGCTAGGAGGCTGGATACGCATTATTTT	CSARRLDTHYF
TRBV6-1	TRBJ2-7	NA	NA	TGTGCCAGCAGTACCGGTCAGGGGAGGATGATCGAACATCGGCAGTACTTC	CASSTGQGRMIEHRQYF
TRBV11-3	TRBJ1-1	NA	NA	TGTGTCAGCAGCTTAAGTCCAGGGGTGGGTACTGAAGCTTTCTTT	CVSSLSPGVGTEAFF
TRBV20-1	TRBJ1-4	NA	many	TGCAGTGCCCCGACTAGGGGGGAGGAAAAACTGTTTTTT	CSAPTRGEEKLFF
TRBV11-1	TRBJ1-2	NA	NA	TGTGCCAGCAGCCTGGGCATGATCGACAGGAGCTATGGCTACACCTTC	CASSLGMIDRSYGYTF
TRBV11-3	TRBJ2-2	NA	many	TGTGCCAGCACCTCCAGGCCCCCTATAGGGGAGCTGTTTTTT	CASTSRPPIGELFF
TRBV4-1	TRBJ2-3	TRBD2	NA	TGCGCCAGCAGCCAAGATCAGGGCGGGGGGACAGATACGCAGTATTTT	CASSQDQGGGTDTQYF
TRBV12-1	TRBJ2-2	NA	many	TGTGCCAGCAGCTCAACTCGGCAGAAGAACACCGGGGAGCTGTTTTTT	CASSSTRQKNTGELFF
TRBV20-1	TRBJ2-6	NA	NA	TGCAGTGCTAGATACAACCCTGGGGCCAACGTCCTGACTTTC	CSARYNPGANVLTF
TRBV20-1	TRBJ2-1	NA	NA	TGCAGTGCTAGAGTGGGGACTTCTTACAATGAGCAGCTCTTC	CSARVGTSYNEQLF
TRBV30	TRBJ2-1	NA	NA	TGTGCCCGGATAGCTGGACAGACTAACGGGGATGAGCAGTTCTTC	CARIAGQTNGDEQFF
TRBV10-1	TRBJ2-3	NA	NA	TGCGCCAGCAGTGAGTCCCTAGCGCGAAGAAGCACAGATACGCAGTATTTT	CASSESLARRSTDTQYF
TRBV6-5	TRBJ2-1	NA	few	TGTGCCAGCAGTTACTCCAGACTAGTCTCTGAGCAGTTCTTC	CASSYSRLVSEQFF
TRBV5-5	TRBJ1-1	NA	few	TGTGCCAGCAGCTTCAATCCACAGGGGAACACTGAAGCTTTCTTT	CASSFNPQGNTEAFF
TRBV29-1	TRBJ2-7	NA	NA	TGCAGCGTTGAAGGGCTGGGGGTCATGGATGAGCAGTACTTC	CSVEGLGVMDEQYF
TRBV28	TRBJ2-7	NA	NA	TGTGACAGCAGTTTCATCCAGAGCGAGCAGTACTTC	CDSSFIQSEQYF
TRBV20-1	TRBJ2-3	NA	many	TGCAGTGCTAGAGATCCACGGGAAGCAGATACGCAGTATTTT	CSARDPREADTQYF
TRBV4-1	TRBJ2-3	NA	NA	TGCGCCAGCAGCCAGCCCCCCGGCGATACGCAGTATTTT	CASSQPPGDTQYF
TRBV11-2	TRBJ1-3	NA	NA	TGTGCCAGCAACCTAGGATGCTCTGGAAACACCATATATTTT	CASNLGCSGNTIYF
TRBV4-2	TRBJ2-7	NA	NA	TGTGCCAGCAGCCAGCCAAGAGACGAGCAGTACTTC	CASSQPRDEQYF
TRBV7-8	TRBJ2-2	TRBD2	NA	TGTGCCAACAGCCGGTGTGCCGCGGGAGCCTCCGGGGAGCTGTTTTTT	CANSRCAAGASGELFF
TRBV4-2	TRBJ2-3	NA	many	TGTGCCAGCAGCCAAGATTCACGTGATTGGGCCACAGATACGCAGTATTTT	CASSQDSRDWATDTQYF
TRBV6-2/TRBV6-3	TRBJ2-2	NA	NA	TGTGCCAGCAGATCGGGAAATATCGAGGAGCTGTTTTTT	CASRSGNIEELFF
TRBV28	TRBJ2-7	TRBD1	many	TGTGCCAGCAGGGGGACAGGGGATAAGTACGAGCAGTACTTC	CASRGTGDKYEQYF
TRBV11-2	TRBJ1-1	TRBD1	NA	TGTGCCAGTAGCTTTACCCTCGACAGGGGGCGCATTCAAGCTTTCTTT	CASSFTLDRGRIQAFF
TRBV4-1	TRBJ1-5	TRBD1	NA	TGCGCCAGCAGCCAAGCGCTAGGACAGGGGAATCAGCCCCAGCATTTT	CASSQALGQGNQPQHF
TRBV4-3	TRBJ1-1	NA	NA	TGCGCCAGCAGCCAATATTTAAGTGGCAGCGGCACTGATGCTTTCTTT	CASSQYLSGSGTDAFF
TRBV28	TRBJ1-1	NA	once	TGTGCCAGCAGCTCCCGGTGGAACACTGAAGTTTTCTTT	CASSSRWNTEVFF
TRBV20-1	TRBJ2-3	TRBD2	many	TGCAGTGCTAAGGCTAGCGGGGGAACAGATACGCAGTATTTT	CSAKASGGTDTQYF
TRBV6-6	TRBJ1-2	TRBD1	NA	TGTGCCAGTACCTTAGACAGGGCAAGCTATGACTACACCTTC	CASTLDRASYDYTF
TRBV4-1	TRBJ1-1	NA	many	TGCGCCAGCAGCCAAGATGGAGTGACTGAAGCTTTCTTT	CASSQDGVTEAFF